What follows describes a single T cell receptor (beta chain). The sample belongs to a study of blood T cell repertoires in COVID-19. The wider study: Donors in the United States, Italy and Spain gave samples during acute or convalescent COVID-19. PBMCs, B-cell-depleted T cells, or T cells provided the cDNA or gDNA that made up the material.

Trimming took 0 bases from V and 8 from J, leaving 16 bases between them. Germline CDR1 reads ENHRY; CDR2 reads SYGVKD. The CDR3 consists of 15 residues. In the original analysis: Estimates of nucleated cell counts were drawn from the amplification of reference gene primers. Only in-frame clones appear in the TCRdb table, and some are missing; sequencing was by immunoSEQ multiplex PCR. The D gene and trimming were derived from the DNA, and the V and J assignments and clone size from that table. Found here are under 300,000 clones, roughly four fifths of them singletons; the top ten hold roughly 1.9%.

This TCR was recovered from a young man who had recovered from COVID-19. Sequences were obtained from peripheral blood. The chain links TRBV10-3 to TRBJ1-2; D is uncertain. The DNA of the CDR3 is TGTGCCATCAGTGAGTCGAGTGGCAGGCTATACGGCTACACCTTC. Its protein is CAISESSGRLYGYTF.